The 13 T cell receptor beta chains listed next were all sequenced from one sample in a study of T-cell memory formation after mild COVID-19. One entry per CDR3 protein results from TCRdb running MiXCR on the 5' RACE reads. Of under 450,000 distinct CDR3 sequences in the sample, about a quarter were seen once. The sequenced sample was PBMCs or a T cell subset sorted from them (not recorded which). The source of these receptors is an adult woman who had mild COVID-19 (a few samples of this study predate the infection). Cell type and time point are not known.

The gene calls are TRBV5-1 and TRBJ2-5; 12 nucleotides match TRBD2. V lost 3 bases to trimming and J lost 2 bases; unmatched junction nucleotides: 5. The CDR3 is 16 residues long. From germline, CDR1 is SGHRS and CDR2 YFSETQ. The CDR3 loop reads CASSYGLAGYQETQYF. The CDR3 coding sequence is TGCGCCAGCAGCTACGGACTAGCGGGGTATCAAGAGACCCAGTACTTC. The whole variable domain, remainder taken from reference TRBV5-1 and TRBJ2-5, is KAGVTQTPRYLIKTRGQQVTLSCSPISGHRSVSWYQQTPGQGLQFLFEYFSETQRNKGNFPGRFSGRQFSNSRSEMNVSTLELGDSALYLCASSYGLAGYQETQYFGPGTRLLVL.

The V gene is TRBV5-6, the J gene TRBJ2-2, with unresolved D. V shed 0 bases and J shed 1 base, with 10 bases lying between them. CDR1 and CDR2 from the germline V gene are SGHDT and YYEEEE. The CDR3 runs 16 residues. This CDR3 reads CASSLEVAVNTGELFF. CDR3 sequence (DNA): TGTGCCAGCAGCTTGGAAGTGGCGGTGAACACCGGGGAGCTGTTTTTT.

The sample holds many counts of this clonotype. The rearrangement links TRBV7-3 to TRBJ2-3; TRBD2 matches at 8 bases. The J segment lost 6 bases and the V segment lost 5 bases, leaving 1 base of the junction unmatched. From germline, CDR1 is SGHTA and CDR2 FQGTGA. The CDR3 loop spans 12 amino acids. The CDR3 nucleotides are TGTGCCAGCAGCCGCGGGGGGGATACGCAGTATTTT. The encoded protein is CASSRGGDTQYF.

This clonotype was detected only a few times. This chain uses TRBV4-3 with TRBJ2-2; 7 nucleotides line up with TRBD2. J gave up 10 bases and V 0 bases, and 2 bases lay outside the gene matches. The CDR3 contains 13 residues. Germline CDR1 reads LGHNA; CDR2 reads YSLEER. The CDR3 region is CASSQDGGMELFF. CDR3 in DNA: TGCGCCAGCAGCCAAGACGGGGGGATGGAGCTGTTTTTT.

The CDR3 nucleotides read TGTGCCAGCAGCCCACAGTTTGAGTTCTTC. Protein sequence: CASSPQFEFF. This sequence joins TRBV7-8 and TRBJ2-1; D is unresolved. Between the trimmed V and J ends, which lost 5 bases and 14 bases, there was a span of 10 bases. CDR3 length equals 10 residues. Germline V CDR1 and CDR2: SGHVS, FQNEAQ.

The V and J genes are TRBV4-1 and TRBJ1-2; possibly TRBD1 for D (6 bases). Trimming removed 1 base at V and 4 bases at J, with 13 bases between. The germline CDR1 and CDR2 sequences are MGHRA and YSYEKL. CDR3 size: 15 residues. CDR3 bases: TGCGCCAGCAGCCAAGGGCAGGGGATGGGCTATGGCTACACCTTC. Its translation is CASSQGQGMGYGYTF.

The chain recombines TRBV3-1 with TRBJ2-7, with TRBD1 as a possible D gene (5 bases). The V end was cut by 3 bases, the J end by 5 bases, with 8 bases between. Germline lookup yields CDR1 LGHDT and CDR2 YNNKEL (reference sequence). This CDR3 contains 12 residues. CDR3 protein: CASSHRVDEQYF. The DNA for the CDR3 is TGTGCCAGCAGCCACAGGGTCGACGAGCAGTACTTC.

This rearrangement joins TRBV5-4 to TRBJ2-1, with D perhaps matching TRBD1 (6 bases). Germline CDR1 SGHNT, CDR2 YYREEE (reference sequence). This CDR3 contains 15 residues. V lost 0 bases, J lost 4 bases, and 11 bases lay in between. The CDR3 reads CASSLDPTGYNEQFF. DNA for the CDR3: TGTGCCAGCAGCTTGGACCCGACAGGTTACAATGAGCAGTTCTTC.

This clonotype was counted between two and nine times. This sequence joins TRBV21-1 and TRBJ2-1; the tabulated D call, TRBD1, remains unverified against the DNA. TRBV21-1 is a known pseudogene. The CDR3 is 15 amino acids. The CDR3 reads CASNTGTPLRNEQFF. The CDR3 DNA reads TGTGCCAGCAATACCGGGACACCCCTGAGGAATGAGCAGTTCTTC.

This clonotype turned up a few times. The V gene is TRBV27, the J gene TRBJ2-7; 11 nucleotides agree with TRBD1. V was pared by 7 bases and J by 9 bases, with 14 bases of the junction left unmatched. The CDR3 spans 15 residues. Germline V gives CDR1 MNHEY, CDR2 SMNVEV (reference sequence). This CDR3 is CASKITGTGGYGQYF. CDR3 bases: TGTGCCAGCAAAATTACCGGGACAGGGGGTTATGGGCAGTACTTC.

The table lists this clonotype with a few counts. This chain connects TRBV4-1 to TRBJ1-1; D is uncertain. Germline loops: CDR1 MGHRA, CDR2 YSYEKL. The germline V and J ends were trimmed by 5 bases and 7 bases, with 11 bases remaining between them. The CDR3 loop spans 12 amino acids. The CDR3 nucleotides read TGCGCCAGCAGCTACGGGCCTGATGAAGCTTTCTTT. Its protein product is CASSYGPDEAFF.

This clonotype showed up many times. The chain links TRBV5-6 to TRBJ2-2; 7 bases fit TRBD1. Germline lookup yields CDR1 SGHDT and CDR2 YYEEEE. J lost 11 bases, V lost 2 bases, and 9 bases had no gene match. There are 14 residues in the CDR3. CDR3 DNA sequence: TGTGCCAGCAGCTTCGGACAGGACCGGCCTGAGCTGTTTTTT. It encodes CASSFGQDRPELFF.

This clonotype has ten or more counts. The chain uses TRBV11-3 and TRBJ2-1; D is unclear. Trimming cost V 5 bases and J 7 bases, with 9 bases left between them. Germline loops: CDR1 SGHNT, CDR2 YENEEA. The CDR3 is made up of 12 amino acids. In DNA, the CDR3 is TGTGCCAGCAGCCCTCGTGAAAATGAGCAGTTCTTC. Protein: CASSPRENEQFF.